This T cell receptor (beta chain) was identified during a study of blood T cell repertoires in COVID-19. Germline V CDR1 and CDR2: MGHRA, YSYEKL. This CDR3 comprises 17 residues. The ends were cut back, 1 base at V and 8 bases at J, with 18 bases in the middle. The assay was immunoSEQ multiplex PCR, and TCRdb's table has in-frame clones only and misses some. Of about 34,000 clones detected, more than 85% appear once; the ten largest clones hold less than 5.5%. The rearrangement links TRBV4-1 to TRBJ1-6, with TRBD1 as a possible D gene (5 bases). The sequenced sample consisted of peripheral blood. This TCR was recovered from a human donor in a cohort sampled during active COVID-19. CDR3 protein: CASSQGGAWGVDSPLHF. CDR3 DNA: TGCGCCAGCAGCCAAGGGGGTGCCTGGGGGGTTGATTCACCCCTCCACTTT.